Shown below are 22 T cell receptor beta chains from a single sample sequenced in a study of regulatory T cells in long-lasting Graves disease. Time point in this sample: persistent/refractory GD, antithyroid drugs over 5 years with positive TRAb. Making the TCR library involved RNA that had been extracted from PBMCs. Sequencing libraries for TCR beta were prepared with iRepertoire HTBI primers and Arm-PCR of CDR3 regions. MiXCR, run by TCRdb on the multiplex PCR reads, gives a single entry per CDR3 protein. The sample holds fewer than 600,000 distinct CDR3 sequences; roughly 22% are singletons and the top ten take around 13%. The sequencing here drew on peripheral blood mononuclear cells (PBMCs), taken when the disease was refractory, from a patient treated with antithyroid drugs. These receptors came from a female donor with Graves disease.

The J gene is TRBJ1-1, the V gene TRBV7-8; no firm D call. V was clipped by 5 bases and J by 4 bases, with 14 bases between them. Germline V gene lookup returns CDR1 SGHVS and CDR2 FQNEAQ. There are 14 residues in the CDR3. The CDR3 DNA reads TGTGCCAGCAGCACACCAGGAATTTCCACTGAAGCTTTCTTT. Translation gives CASSTPGISTEAFF.

There are many counts of this clonotype. The chain carries TRBV2 and TRBJ2-7, with D unclear. The V and J ends lost 1 base and 9 bases respectively, with 10 bases between them. The CDR3 runs 12 residues. The germline V gene has CDR1 SNHLY and CDR2 FYNNEI. The CDR3 protein is CASSEGIFRQYF. The CDR3 nucleotides are TGTGCCAGCAGTGAAGGGATATTCAGGCAGTACTTC.

V usage is TRBV28 and J usage is TRBJ1-4; no firm D call. Germline V lookup: CDR1 MDHEN, CDR2 SYDVKM. The germline V and J ends were trimmed by 3 bases and 8 bases, with 10 bases remaining between them. CDR3 length: 13 amino acids. The CDR3 nucleotides are TGTGCCAGCAGTTTCAAGGGCCGGGAAAAACTGTTTTTT. It codes for CASSFKGREKLFF.

The gene calls are TRBV3-1 and TRBJ2-7, with D possibly being TRBD2 (6 bases). The CDR3 runs to 14 residues. V was shortened by 2 bases and J by 7 bases, with 15 bases between the two germline ends. The germline gives CDR1 LGHDT, CDR2 YNNKEL (reference sequence). CDR3 sequence (DNA): TGTGCCAGCAGCCAACCAGCCCTAGGGAGGGAGCAGTACTTC. Encoded protein: CASSQPALGREQYF.

A few counts support this clonotype. The J gene is TRBJ1-2, the V gene TRBV20-1; no clear D. Trimming took 3 bases from V and 3 from J, leaving 11 bases between them. The CDR3 covers 13 residues. CDR1 is DFQATT, CDR2 SNEGSKA, per germline (reference sequence). The CDR3 DNA reads as TGCAGTGCTAGTCCGGGGTCCGACTATGGCTACACCTTC. This encodes CSASPGSDYGYTF.

This clonotype appeared many times. This chain links TRBV11-2 with TRBJ2-7; weak D call: TRBD2 (6 bases). V lost 1 base to trimming and J lost 1 base, with 14 bases between them. CDR1 SGHAT and CDR2 FQNNGV come from the germline V gene. This CDR3 spans 16 amino acids. The CDR3 coding sequence is TGTGCCAGCAGCTTAGTCTCGGGGCGGGATTCCTACGAGCAGTACTTC. Translating it yields CASSLVSGRDSYEQYF. The full variable domain, completed using reference TRBV11-2 and TRBJ2-7, is EAGVAQSPRYKIIEKRQSVAFWCNPISGHATLYWYQQILGQGPKLLIQFQNNGVVDDSQLPKDRFSAERLKGVDSTLKIQPAKLEDSAVYLCASSLVSGRDSYEQYFGPGTRLTVT.

This clonotype was seen a few times. The rearrangement joins TRBV20-1 to TRBJ1-2; 9 bases are shared with TRBD1. V dropped 5 bases and J dropped 7; count of bases not matched to a gene: 11. This CDR3 region has 14 residues. The germline CDR1 and CDR2 sequences are DFQATT and SNEGSKA (reference sequence). CDR3 residues: CSASSSGTGIGYTF. The CDR3 nucleotides are TGCAGTGCTTCCTCCTCCGGGACAGGGATTGGCTACACCTTC.

The J gene is TRBJ1-1, the V gene TRBV5-4, with no clear D. CDR1 and CDR2 from the germline V gene are SGHNT and YYREEE (reference sequence). Trimming shortened V by 2 bases and J by 4 bases, and 9 bases separated the two germline ends. There are 13 residues in the CDR3. The CDR3 bases are TGTGCCAGCAGCTTCAAGGGAGGCACTGAAGCTTTCTTT. Its protein product is CASSFKGGTEAFF.

This chain uses TRBV7-2 with TRBJ1-6; D is unclear. Germline V lookup: CDR1 SGHTA, CDR2 FQGNSA. The length of the CDR3 is 18 residues. V shed 4 bases and J shed 0 bases, with 16 bases lying between them. CDR3 loop: CASSSRKRRSSYNSPLHF. The CDR3 DNA reads as TGTGCCAGCAGCTCCCGGAAGCGTCGGAGCTCCTATAATTCACCCCTCCACTTT.

This chain uses TRBV10-3 with TRBJ1-5; D call uncertain. CDR1 and CDR2 (germline): ENHRY, SYGVKD. V lost 2 bases and J lost 5, with 7 bases in between. The CDR3 sequence is 13 residues long. The CDR3: CAISEAGYQPQHF. The CDR3 DNA follows: TGTGCCATCAGTGAGGCGGGTTATCAGCCCCAGCATTTT.

The rearrangement links TRBV20-1 to TRBJ1-1, with TRBD1 as a possible D gene (5 bases). The CDR3 is 11 amino acids. V was pared by 5 bases and J by 8 bases, with 12 bases between. CDR1 and CDR2 (germline): DFQATT, SNEGSKA (reference sequence). The chain's CDR3 is CSAHTYREAFF. CDR3 coding DNA: TGCAGTGCTCACACCTACAGGGAAGCTTTCTTT.

There are a few counts of this clonotype. The V gene is TRBV27, the J gene TRBJ2-7; D unresolved. The CDR3 runs 14 residues. CDR1 is MNHEY and CDR2 is SMNVEV in the germline V gene (reference sequence). V lost 8 bases to trimming and J lost 5 bases, with 19 bases between them. CDR3 in DNA: TGTGCCAGCTCCCCTGAGAAGGGCGACGACGAGCAGTACTTC. Its protein is CASSPEKGDDEQYF.

The V gene is TRBV19, the J gene TRBJ2-5, with 12 bases matching TRBD2. CDR1 is LNHDA, CDR2 SQIVND, per germline (reference sequence). Unmatched junction bases numbered 7, after V lost 5 bases and J lost 0 bases. The CDR3 has 17 residues. CDR3 amino acids: CASSWSSGGDYQETQYF. The CDR3 nucleotides read TGTGCCAGTAGTTGGTCTAGCGGGGGGGACTACCAAGAGACCCAGTACTTC. The full variable domain, rest sourced from reference TRBV19 and TRBJ2-5, is DGGITQSPKYLFRKEGQNVTLSCEQNLNHDAMYWYRQDPGQGLRLIYYSQIVNDFQKGDIAEGYSVSREKKESFPLTVTSAQKNPTAFYLCASSWSSGGDYQETQYFGPGTRLLVL.

Comment on this clonotype: One junction end does not reproduce the germline sequence, and a read error may be involved. J is TRBJ2-2 and V is TRBV7-7; D uncertain. This CDR3 has 12 residues. Germline V gives CDR1 SSHAT, CDR2 FNYEAQ (reference sequence). The DNA for the CDR3 is TGTGCTAGCAGACCAGACACCGGGGAGCTGTTTTTT. It codes for CASRPDTGELFF. Full variable domain (missing parts from reference TRBV7-7 and TRBJ2-2): GAGVSQSPRYKVTKRGQDVTLRCDPISSHATLYWYQQALGQGPEFLTYFNYEAQPDKSGLPSDRFSAERPEGSISTLTIQRTEQRDSAMYRCASRPDTGELFFGEGSRLTVL.

The J gene is TRBJ2-3, the V gene TRBV6-2 or TRBV6-3; D might be TRBD1 (5 bases). The CDR3 is 14 amino acids. Trimming took off 5 bases at V and 2 bases at J, with 11 bases between the two ends. Germline values: CDR1 MNHEY, CDR2 SVGEGT. The CDR3 protein is CASSAPRDTDTQYF. Written as DNA, the CDR3 is TGTGCCAGCAGTGCTCCCAGGGACACAGATACGCAGTATTTT.

Turning to this clonotype: A much larger clone sits a single nucleotide away, making a read error possible. The chain carries TRBV7-3 and TRBJ2-7, with 7 bases matching TRBD2. This CDR3 spans 16 amino acids. Germline-derived CDR1 and CDR2 are SGHTA and FQGTGA. The CDR3 sequence: CASSCGRLADSYGQYF. CDR3 bases: TGTGCCAGCAGCTGTGGCCGCCTAGCGGATTCCTACGGGCAGTACTTC.

As for this clonotype: A much larger clone lies one base from this, so it may be a read error. This rearrangement joins TRBV3-1 to TRBJ1-4; 12 bases map to TRBD1. Germline V CDR1 and CDR2: LGHDT, YNNKEL (reference sequence). V shed 4 bases, J shed 7 bases, and the junction held 7 bases outside the gene matches. The CDR3 runs 16 residues. Written as DNA, the CDR3 is TGTGCCAGCAGCCCTGGGACAGGGGGCAGTGGTGAAAAACTGTTTTTT. Its translation: CASSPGTGGSGEKLFF.

The chain joins TRBV4-1 to TRBJ2-7, with 12 nucleotides matching TRBD2. This CDR3 is built from 15 residues. CDR1 and CDR2 from the germline V gene are MGHRA and YSYEKL. V lost 4 bases and J lost 3; bases outside the gene matches: 4. The CDR3 coding sequence is TGCGCCAGCAGCCGGGGACTAGCGGGTAACTACGAGCAGTACTTC. As protein: CASSRGLAGNYEQYF.

The J gene is TRBJ2-5, the V gene TRBV10-3; TRBD2 is a possible D gene (5 bases). This CDR3 spans 14 amino acids. From germline, CDR1 is ENHRY and CDR2 SYGVKD. V lost 2 bases, J lost 5 bases, and 12 bases lay in between. The CDR3 loop reads CAISEDARVETQYF. CDR3 nucleotide sequence: TGTGCCATCAGTGAGGATGCGAGGGTTGAGACCCAGTACTTC.

This sequence joins TRBV13 and TRBJ1-5, with 11 bases matching TRBD1. The CDR3 loop spans 15 amino acids. V dropped 5 bases and J dropped 6; count of bases not matched to a gene: 6. Germline V gives CDR1 PRHDT, CDR2 FYEKMQ (reference sequence). CDR3 sequence: CASSTDRGLFQPQHF. CDR3 bases: TGTGCCAGCAGCACGGACAGGGGGCTCTTTCAGCCCCAGCATTTT. The full variable domain, rest sourced from reference TRBV13 and TRBJ1-5, is AAGVIQSPRHLIKEKRETATLKCYPIPRHDTVYWYQQGPGQDPQFLISFYEKMQSDKGSIPDRFSAQQFSDYHSELNMSSLELGDSALYFCASSTDRGLFQPQHFGDGTRLSIL.

Ten or more counts support this clonotype. The chain employs TRBV11-3 and TRBJ1-1, with a tentative D call TRBD1 (6 bases). From germline, CDR1 is SGHNT and CDR2 YENEEA. V lost 5 bases and J 5 bases, leaving 15 bases between the germline ends. The CDR3 spans 14 residues. The CDR3 is CASSPTGVSTEAFF. Written as DNA, the CDR3 is TGTGCCAGCAGCCCGACAGGTGTTAGTACTGAAGCTTTCTTT.

This rearrangement joins TRBV6-2 or TRBV6-3 to TRBJ1-5; D not resolved. Trimming removed 7 bases at V and 2 bases at J, with 15 bases between. This CDR3 has 15 amino acids. Germline CDR1 is MNHEY and CDR2 is SVGEGT. Written as DNA, the CDR3 is TGTGCCAGCACGCAACATAGTGACGGCAATCAGCCCCAGCATTTT. Protein sequence: CASTQHSDGNQPQHF.